One and the same sample provided the 21 T cell receptor beta chains below, sequenced in a study of CD8 T cells in ankylosing spondylitis. Their antigens remain unidentified. Broader study findings: One TCR beta motif, made up of roughly eight highly homologous variants, appeared characteristic of ankylosing spondylitis blood.

TCRdb itself ran the 5' RACE reads through MiXCR, one entry per CDR3 protein. The sample includes hundreds of thousands of distinct CDR3 sequences, 25% to 30% of them seen just once. Sequenced input: blood, either unsorted or a sorted T cell fraction (not recorded which). The receptors stem from a male donor with ankylosing spondylitis.

The genes are TRBV11-2 and TRBJ1-2; weak D call: TRBD1 (5 bases). Germline CDR1 is SGHAT and CDR2 is FQNNGV. V was pared by 1 base and J by 7 bases, with 13 bases between. This CDR3 has 14 amino acids. CDR3 DNA sequence: TGTGCCAGCAGCTTAGCTGGGACGGGGGGTGGCTACACCTTC. Its protein product is CASSLAGTGGGYTF. Filled out from reference TRBV11-2 and TRBJ1-2, the complete variable domain reads EAGVAQSPRYKIIEKRQSVAFWCNPISGHATLYWYQQILGQGPKLLIQFQNNGVVDDSQLPKDRFSAERLKGVDSTLKIQPAKLEDSAVYLCASSLAGTGGGYTFGSGTRLTVV.

This clonotype was seen only a few times. The gene calls are TRBV18 and TRBJ2-7, with D uncertain. The CDR3 sequence is 13 residues long. In germline, CDR1 is KGHSH, CDR2 LQKENI. Trimming took 6 bases from V and 4 from J, leaving 13 bases between them. The CDR3 DNA reads as TGTGCCAGCTCCGGGTCTTCGGATTACGAGCAGTACGTC. Protein: CASSGSSDYEQYV.

This sequence joins TRBV7-6 and TRBJ2-3, with TRBD1 matching over 11 bases. V lost 7 bases and J lost 4; bases outside the gene matches: 10. The CDR3 runs 16 residues. The germline V gene encodes CDR1 SGHVS and CDR2 FNYEAQ. This CDR3 is CASTQNPGQGADTQYF. The CDR3 bases are TGTGCCAGCACCCAGAATCCGGGACAGGGGGCAGATACGCAGTATTTT. Full variable domain (rest looked up from reference TRBV7-6 and TRBJ2-3): GAGVSQSPRYKVTKRGQDVALRCDPISGHVSLYWYRQALGQGPEFLTYFNYEAQQDKSGLPNDRFSAERPEGSISTLTIQRTEQRDSAMYRCASTQNPGQGADTQYFGPGTRLTVL.

The rearrangement links TRBV20-1 to TRBJ1-5, with D uncertain. V was shortened by 7 bases and J by 3 bases, with 16 bases between the two germline ends. This CDR3 spans 14 amino acids. Germline-derived CDR1 and CDR2 are DFQATT and SNEGSKA (reference sequence). CDR3 sequence (DNA): TGCAGTGGGAGGAAAGGGCTTATCAATCAGCCCCAGCATTTT. Its translation: CSGRKGLINQPQHF.

The sample holds a few counts of this clonotype. This chain links TRBV5-1 with TRBJ2-7; weak D call: TRBD2 (6 bases). CDR3 length equals 15 residues. Germline CDR1 is SGHRS and CDR2 is YFSETQ. The V end lost 1 base, the J end lost 7 bases, and 18 bases lay between the germline ends. The CDR3 sequence is CASSLQYGRVAEQYF. CDR3 bases: TGCGCCAGCAGCTTGCAATACGGGAGAGTGGCGGAGCAGTACTTC. Full variable domain (missing parts from reference TRBV5-1 and TRBJ2-7): KAGVTQTPRYLIKTRGQQVTLSCSPISGHRSVSWYQQTPGQGLQFLFEYFSETQRNKGNFPGRFSGRQFSNSRSEMNVSTLELGDSALYLCASSLQYGRVAEQYFGPGTRLTVT.

CDR3 in amino acids: CASWGLAGTGELFF. Written as DNA, the CDR3 is TGTGCCAGTTGGGGACTAGCGGGAACCGGGGAGCTGTTTTTT. The J gene is TRBJ2-2, the V gene TRBV6-1; 13 positions match TRBD2. The CDR3 length is 14 residues. Germline lookup yields CDR1 MNHNS and CDR2 SASEGT. The J segment lost 5 bases and the V segment lost 9 bases, leaving 3 bases of the junction unmatched.

The chain uses TRBV4-1 and TRBJ2-7, with 7 bases matching TRBD1. The CDR3 totals 15 residues. The V gene end was trimmed by 1 base and the J gene end by 0 bases; junction bases not matched to a gene: 3. Germline loops: CDR1 MGHRA, CDR2 YSYEKL. The CDR3 DNA reads TGCGCCAGCAGCCAAGGCACAGGGGACTCCTACGAGCAGTACTTC. Translated, it gives CASSQGTGDSYEQYF.

The gene calls are TRBV20-1 and TRBJ1-2; tentative D call: TRBD1 (5 bases). V was clipped by 0 bases and J by 6 bases, with 14 bases between them. Looked up from germline, CDR1 is DFQATT and CDR2 is SNEGSKA (reference sequence). This CDR3 has 14 residues. In DNA, the CDR3 is TGCAGTGCTAGAGATTTTGGGGGGTTTAATGGCTACACCTTC. This sequence encodes CSARDFGGFNGYTF.

Concerning this clonotype: This CDR3 is missing its conserved last phenylalanine or tryptophan, likely due to a read error. It is unclear where the CDR3 begins or ends on the DNA, so no DNA is shown, and the CDR3 is as TCRdb lists it. This sequence joins TRBV29-1 and TRBJ1-2; the table assigns TRBD1, which was not confirmed against the DNA. The CDR3 has 12 residues if both end residues are counted. Germline CDR1 and CDR2: SQVTM and ANQGSEA. CDR3 amino acids: CSVEAWTGEFGV.

The rearrangement links TRBV5-1 to TRBJ2-3; 7 nucleotides agree with TRBD2. V dropped 4 bases and J dropped 5; count of bases not matched to a gene: 4. The CDR3 loop spans 13 amino acids. CDR1 SGHRS and CDR2 YFSETQ come from the germline V gene. CDR3 amino acids: CASSPERGDTQYF. CDR3 in DNA: TGCGCCAGCAGCCCGGAGCGGGGAGATACGCAGTATTTT.

This clonotype was detected a few times. The gene calls are TRBV5-1 and TRBJ1-4; 8 positions match TRBD1. The V and J ends lost 0 bases and 5 bases, in that order; junction bases with no gene match: 6. This CDR3 has 16 residues. Per the germline V gene, CDR1 is SGHRS and CDR2 is YFSETQ. The CDR3 loop is CASSLEVGTGNEKLFF. The CDR3 DNA sequence: TGCGCCAGCAGCTTGGAAGTGGGGACAGGAAATGAAAAACTGTTTTTT.

V and J are TRBV7-2 and TRBJ1-1, with TRBD1 as a possible D gene (6 bases). CDR1 and CDR2 (germline): SGHTA, FQGNSA. The CDR3 extends over 13 amino acids. Trimming pared 2 bases from V and 7 bases from J, leaving 11 bases between. The CDR3 sequence: CASSLRGTSEAFF. In nucleotides, the CDR3 is TGTGCCAGCAGCTTAAGAGGGACAAGTGAAGCTTTCTTT.

In this sample, this clonotype turned up a few times. The CDR3 nucleotides read TGTGCCTTACAGGGGTACAATGAGCAGTTCTTC. Translated, it gives CALQGYNEQFF. The rearrangement joins TRBV30 to TRBJ2-1, with 7 bases matching TRBD1. V shed 7 bases, J shed 4 bases, and the junction held 1 base outside the gene matches. Germline-derived CDR1 and CDR2 are GTSNPN and SVGIG (reference sequence). CDR3 length: 11 residues. Together with reference TRBV30 and TRBJ2-1, the CDR3 gives the full variable domain: SQTIHQWPATLVQPVGSPLSLECTVEGTSNPNLYWYRQAAGRGLQLLFYSVGIGQISSEVPQNLSASRPQDRQFILSSKKLLLSDSGFYLCALQGYNEQFFGPGTRLTVL.

This clonotype appeared a few times. This chain's CDR3 is CATSDPQGGPDTQYF. CDR3 sequence (DNA): TGTGCCACCAGTGATCCACAAGGGGGCCCAGATACGCAGTATTTT. The J gene is TRBJ2-3, the V gene TRBV24-1, with 7 bases lining up with TRBD1. Germline trimming cut 3 bases from V and 4 bases from J; bases unmatched to any gene: 6. Germline CDR1 and CDR2: KGHDR and SFDVKD. This CDR3 contains 15 residues.

V gene TRBV24-1 combines with J gene TRBJ2-1; possibly TRBD2 for D (5 bases). Germline assignment: CDR1 KGHDR and CDR2 SFDVKD. The CDR3 runs 15 residues. V dropped 9 bases and J dropped 4 bases, with 18 bases sitting between them. The CDR3 here is CATVGRGSGYNEQFF. CDR3 nucleotides: TGTGCCACCGTGGGGAGAGGCTCGGGATACAATGAGCAGTTCTTC.

J is TRBJ1-4 and V is TRBV24-1, with TRBD1 as a possible D gene (5 bases). Trimming cost V 4 bases and J 3 bases, with 17 bases left between them. Germline V gene sequence: CDR1 KGHDR, CDR2 SFDVKD. The CDR3 extends over 17 amino acids. CDR3 in amino acids: CATSDSTPGGSNEKLFF. CDR3 nucleotide sequence: TGTGCCACCAGTGACTCAACGCCCGGGGGATCTAATGAAAAACTGTTTTTT.

This clonotype has just a few counts. The chain links TRBV12-3 or TRBV12-4 to TRBJ2-1, with 9 bases lining up with TRBD2. The CDR3 has 15 amino acids. Trimming removed 3 bases from V and 9 bases from J; junction bases left unmatched: 9. In DNA, the CDR3 is TGTGCCAGCAGTTTTAATGGCGGGAGGGCGGGTGAGCAGTTCTTC. Its protein is CASSFNGGRAGEQFF.

The chain has TRBV7-8 and TRBJ2-7; D perhaps matches TRBD1 (5 bases). V was trimmed by 2 bases and J by 2 bases, leaving 10 bases between them. This CDR3 is 14 amino acids long. Germline CDR1 and CDR2: SGHVS and FQNEAQ. The CDR3 spells CASSLTRTTYEQYV. CDR3 coding DNA: TGTGCCAGCAGCTTAACCAGGACAACCTACGAGCAGTACGTC.

The chain links TRBV11-2 to TRBJ2-7, with 9 bases identical to TRBD2. The CDR3 covers 14 residues. After removal of 1 base from V and 10 bases from J, the junction contained 8 bases not matched to a gene. The germline V gene has CDR1 SGHAT and CDR2 FQNNGV. The CDR3 spells CASSLGVSGSNQYF. The DNA of the CDR3 is TGTGCCAGCAGCTTAGGAGTTAGCGGGAGTAACCAGTACTTC.

V and J are TRBV20-1 and TRBJ2-5; D tentatively fits TRBD1 or TRBD2 (5 bases each). Germline lookup yields CDR1 DFQATT and CDR2 SNEGSKA (reference sequence). The CDR3 extends over 15 amino acids. Between the trimmed V and J ends, which lost 0 bases and 11 bases, there was a span of 22 bases. The CDR3, as DNA: TGCAGTGCTAGAGAACCCGGGACCCTAACCCGTCCGCAGTACTTC. Encoded protein: CSAREPGTLTRPQYF.

This clonotype was seen only a few times. J is TRBJ2-5 and V is TRBV5-1, with 13 bases that match TRBD2. V shed 4 bases, J shed 5 bases, and the junction held 8 bases outside the gene matches. Germline CDR1 reads SGHRS; CDR2 reads YFSETQ. This CDR3 contains 16 residues. This chain's CDR3 is CASSPTTSGRLETQYF. The CDR3 coding sequence is TGCGCCAGCAGCCCTACGACTAGCGGGAGGCTGGAGACCCAGTACTTC.